This entry is about one T cell receptor (beta chain). These data originate in a study of T cell changes during pregnancy in multiple sclerosis. Sequenced by immunoSEQ multiplex PCR; TCRdb stores in-frame clones only, minus some. Counted here are more than 45,000 clones, 93% occurring once; the ten biggest clones make up 3% to 4.5%. Germline CDR1 and CDR2: SGHNT and YYREEE (reference sequence). V lost 1 base and J lost 6; bases outside the gene matches: 11. The CDR3 totals 16 residues. The chain couples TRBV5-4 to TRBJ2-7, with 9 bases identical to TRBD2. The sample consisted of CD8+ T cells from peripheral blood mononuclear cells, taken in the second trimester of pregnancy. This TCR came from a female donor with multiple sclerosis, enrolled in a pregnancy study. Here the CDR3 DNA reads TGTGCCAGCAGCTTGAGGGGTGTTGCGGGAGGGCTCGAGCAGTACTTC. This encodes CASSLRGVAGGLEQYF. The full variable domain, its missing parts supplied by reference TRBV5-4 and TRBJ2-7, is ETGVTQSPTHLIKTRGQQVTLRCSSQSGHNTVSWYQQALGQGPQFIFQYYREEENGRGNFPPRFSGLQFPNYSSELNVNALELDDSALYLCASSLRGVAGGLEQYFGPGTRLTVT.